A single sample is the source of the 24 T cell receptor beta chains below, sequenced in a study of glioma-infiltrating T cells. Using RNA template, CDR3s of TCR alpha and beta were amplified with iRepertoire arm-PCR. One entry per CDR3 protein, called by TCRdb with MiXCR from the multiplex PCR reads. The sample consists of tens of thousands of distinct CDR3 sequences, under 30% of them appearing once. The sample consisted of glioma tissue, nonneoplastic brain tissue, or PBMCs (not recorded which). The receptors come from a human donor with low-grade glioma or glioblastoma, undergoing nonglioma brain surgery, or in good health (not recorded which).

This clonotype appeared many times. The CDR3 here is CASSLTSIHETQYF. CDR3 nucleotide sequence: TGTGCCAGCAGCTTGACTAGCATACACGAGACCCAGTACTTC. This chain joins TRBV7-2 and TRBJ2-5; TRBD2 matches at 7 bases. The CDR3 has 14 residues. The germline V gene has CDR1 SGHTA and CDR2 FQGNSA. Trimming cost V 3 bases and J 5 bases; bases outside gene matches: 6.

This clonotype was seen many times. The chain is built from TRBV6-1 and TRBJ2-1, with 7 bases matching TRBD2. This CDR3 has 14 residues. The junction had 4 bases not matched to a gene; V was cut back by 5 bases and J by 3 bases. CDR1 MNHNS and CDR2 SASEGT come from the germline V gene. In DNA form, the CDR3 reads TGTGCCAGCAGTCCCGGGACTAACTACAATGAGCAGTTCTTC. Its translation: CASSPGTNYNEQFF.

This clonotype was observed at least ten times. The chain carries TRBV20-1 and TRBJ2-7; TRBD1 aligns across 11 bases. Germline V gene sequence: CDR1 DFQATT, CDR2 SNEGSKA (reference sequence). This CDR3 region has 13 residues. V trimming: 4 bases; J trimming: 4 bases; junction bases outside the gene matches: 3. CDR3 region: CSATGQGAYEQYF. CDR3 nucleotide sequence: TGCAGTGCTACCGGACAGGGGGCGTACGAGCAGTACTTC.

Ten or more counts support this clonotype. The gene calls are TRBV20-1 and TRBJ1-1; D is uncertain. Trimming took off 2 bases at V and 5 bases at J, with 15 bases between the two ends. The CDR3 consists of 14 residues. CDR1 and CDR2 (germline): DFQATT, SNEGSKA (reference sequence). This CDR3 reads CSARWAISGTEAFF. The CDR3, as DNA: TGCAGTGCTAGATGGGCCATATCGGGGACTGAAGCTTTCTTT.

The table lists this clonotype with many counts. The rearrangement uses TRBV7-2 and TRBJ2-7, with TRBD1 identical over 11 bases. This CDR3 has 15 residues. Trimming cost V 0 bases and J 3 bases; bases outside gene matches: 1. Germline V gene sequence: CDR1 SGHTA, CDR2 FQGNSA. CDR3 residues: CASSLAGTGGYEQYF. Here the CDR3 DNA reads TGTGCCAGCAGCTTAGCTGGGACAGGGGGCTACGAGCAGTACTTC.

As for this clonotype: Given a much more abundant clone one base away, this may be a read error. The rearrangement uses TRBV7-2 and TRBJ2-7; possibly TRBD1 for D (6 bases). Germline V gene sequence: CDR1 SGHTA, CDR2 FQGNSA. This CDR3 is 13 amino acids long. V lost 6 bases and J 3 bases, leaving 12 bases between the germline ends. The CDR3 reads CASRGQGFYEQYF. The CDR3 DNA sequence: TGTGCCAGCAGAGGCCAGGGGTTCTACGAGCAGTACTTC. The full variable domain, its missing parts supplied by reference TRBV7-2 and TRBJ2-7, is GAGVSQSPSNKVTEKGKDVELRCDPISGHTALYWYRQSLGQGLEFLIYFQGNSAPDKSGLPSDRFSAERTGGSVSTLTIQRTQQEDSAVYLCASRGQGFYEQYFGPGTRLTVT.

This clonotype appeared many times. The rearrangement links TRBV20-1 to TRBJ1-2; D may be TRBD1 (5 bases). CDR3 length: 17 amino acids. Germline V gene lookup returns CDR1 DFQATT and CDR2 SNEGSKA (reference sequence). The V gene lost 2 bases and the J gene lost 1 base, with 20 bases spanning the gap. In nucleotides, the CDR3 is TGCAGTGCTAGAAGTCGAGAAGGGGAAGCAATTAACTATGGCTACACCTTC. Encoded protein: CSARSREGEAINYGYTF.

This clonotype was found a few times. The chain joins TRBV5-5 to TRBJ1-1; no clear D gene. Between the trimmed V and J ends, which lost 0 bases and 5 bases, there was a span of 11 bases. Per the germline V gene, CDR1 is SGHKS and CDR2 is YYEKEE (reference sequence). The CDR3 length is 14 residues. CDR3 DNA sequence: TGTGCCAGCAGCTTGGATTCCGGGTCTACTGAAGCTTTCTTT. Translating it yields CASSLDSGSTEAFF.

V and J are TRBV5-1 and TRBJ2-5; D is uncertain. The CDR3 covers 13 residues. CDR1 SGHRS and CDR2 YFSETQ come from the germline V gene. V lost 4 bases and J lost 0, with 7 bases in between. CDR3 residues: CASSTGHQETQYF. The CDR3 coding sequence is TGCGCCAGCAGCACTGGACACCAAGAGACCCAGTACTTC.

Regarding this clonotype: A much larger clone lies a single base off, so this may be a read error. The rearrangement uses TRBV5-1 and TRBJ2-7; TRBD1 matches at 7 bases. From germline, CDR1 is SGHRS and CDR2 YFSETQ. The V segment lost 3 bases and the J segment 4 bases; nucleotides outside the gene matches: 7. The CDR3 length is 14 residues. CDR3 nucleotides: TGCGCCAGCAGCTCCTGCAAGACAGGGTACGAGCAGTACTTC. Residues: CASSSCKTGYEQYF.

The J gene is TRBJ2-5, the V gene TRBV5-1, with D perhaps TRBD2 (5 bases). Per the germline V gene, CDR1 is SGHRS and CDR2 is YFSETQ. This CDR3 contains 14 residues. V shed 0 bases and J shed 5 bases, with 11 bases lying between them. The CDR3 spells CASSLVTGSETQYF. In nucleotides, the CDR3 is TGCGCCAGCAGCTTGGTGACGGGGTCGGAGACCCAGTACTTC.

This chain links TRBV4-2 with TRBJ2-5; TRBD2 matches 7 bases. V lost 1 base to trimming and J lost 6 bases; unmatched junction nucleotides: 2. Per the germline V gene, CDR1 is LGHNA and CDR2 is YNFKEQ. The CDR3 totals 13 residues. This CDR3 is CASSQGGGKTQYF. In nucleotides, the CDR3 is TGTGCCAGCAGCCAAGGGGGGGGAAAGACCCAGTACTTC.

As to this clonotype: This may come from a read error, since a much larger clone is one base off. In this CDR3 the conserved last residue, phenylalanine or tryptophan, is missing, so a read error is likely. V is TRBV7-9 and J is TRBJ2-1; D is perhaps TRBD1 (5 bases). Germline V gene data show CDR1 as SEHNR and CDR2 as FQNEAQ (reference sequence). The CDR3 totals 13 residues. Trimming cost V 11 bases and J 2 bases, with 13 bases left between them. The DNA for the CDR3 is TGTGCCCTCGAGGACATCGCCTACAATGAGCAGTTCCTC. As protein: CALEDIAYNEQFL.

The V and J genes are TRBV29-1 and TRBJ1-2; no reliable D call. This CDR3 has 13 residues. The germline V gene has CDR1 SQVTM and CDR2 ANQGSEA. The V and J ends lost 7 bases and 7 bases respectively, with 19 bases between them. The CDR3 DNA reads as TGCAGCGCCGAAACAGAGCCCTTGGGTGGCTACACCTTC. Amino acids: CSAETEPLGGYTF.

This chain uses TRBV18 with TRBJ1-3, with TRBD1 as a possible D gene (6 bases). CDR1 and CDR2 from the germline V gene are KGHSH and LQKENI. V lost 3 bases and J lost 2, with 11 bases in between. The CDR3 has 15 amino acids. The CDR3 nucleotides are TGTGCCAGCTCACCCCTCGGGACACCTGGAAACACCATATATTTT. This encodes CASSPLGTPGNTIYF.

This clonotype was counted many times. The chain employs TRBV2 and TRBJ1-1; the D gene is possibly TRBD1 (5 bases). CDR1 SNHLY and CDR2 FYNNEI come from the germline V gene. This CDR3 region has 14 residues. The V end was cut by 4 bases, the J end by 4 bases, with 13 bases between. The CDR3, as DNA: TGTGCCAGCAGTGCAACAGGCGTGAGCACTGAAGCTTTCTTT. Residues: CASSATGVSTEAFF.

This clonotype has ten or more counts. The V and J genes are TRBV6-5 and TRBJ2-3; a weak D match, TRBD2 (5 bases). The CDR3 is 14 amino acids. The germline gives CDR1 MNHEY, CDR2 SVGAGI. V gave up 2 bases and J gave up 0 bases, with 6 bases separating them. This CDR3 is CASSYGGSTDTQYF. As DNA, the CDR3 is TGTGCCAGCAGTTACGGAGGCAGCACAGATACGCAGTATTTT.

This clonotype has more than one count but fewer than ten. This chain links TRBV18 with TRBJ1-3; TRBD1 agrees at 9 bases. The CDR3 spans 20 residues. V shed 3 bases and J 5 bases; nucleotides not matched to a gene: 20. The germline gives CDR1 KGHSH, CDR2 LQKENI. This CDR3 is CASSPQRTGGVEDRRNTIYF. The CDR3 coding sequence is TGTGCCAGCTCACCCCAGAGAACAGGGGGCGTTGAGGATCGGAGAAACACCATATATTTT.

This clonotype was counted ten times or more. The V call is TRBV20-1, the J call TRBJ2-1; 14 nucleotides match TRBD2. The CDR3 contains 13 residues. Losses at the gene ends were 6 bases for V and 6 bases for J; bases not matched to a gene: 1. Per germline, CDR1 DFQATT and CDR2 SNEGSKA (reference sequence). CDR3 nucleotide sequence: TGCAGTGCAGGACTAGCGGGAGGCAATGAGCAGTTCTTC. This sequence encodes CSAGLAGGNEQFF.

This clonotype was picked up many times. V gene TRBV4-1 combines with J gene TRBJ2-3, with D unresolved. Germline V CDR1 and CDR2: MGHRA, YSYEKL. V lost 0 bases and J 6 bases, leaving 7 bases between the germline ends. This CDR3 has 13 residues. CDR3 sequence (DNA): TGCGCCAGCAGCCAAGAAAGCATCGATACGCAGTATTTT. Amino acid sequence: CASSQESIDTQYF.

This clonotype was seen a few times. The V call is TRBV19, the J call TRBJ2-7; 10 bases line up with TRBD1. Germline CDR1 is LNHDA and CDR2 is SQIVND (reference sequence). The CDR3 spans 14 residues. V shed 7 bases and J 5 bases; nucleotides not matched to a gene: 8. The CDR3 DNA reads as TGTGCCAGTACCCCGGGACAGGGGCGCGACGAGCAGTACTTC. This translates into CASTPGQGRDEQYF.

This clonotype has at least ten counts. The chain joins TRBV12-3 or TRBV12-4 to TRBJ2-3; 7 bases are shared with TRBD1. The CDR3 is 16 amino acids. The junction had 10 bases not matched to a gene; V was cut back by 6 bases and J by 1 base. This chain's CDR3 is CASSFSDGQGTDTQYF. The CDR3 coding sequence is TGTGCCAGCAGCTTCTCCGACGGACAGGGCACAGATACGCAGTATTTT.

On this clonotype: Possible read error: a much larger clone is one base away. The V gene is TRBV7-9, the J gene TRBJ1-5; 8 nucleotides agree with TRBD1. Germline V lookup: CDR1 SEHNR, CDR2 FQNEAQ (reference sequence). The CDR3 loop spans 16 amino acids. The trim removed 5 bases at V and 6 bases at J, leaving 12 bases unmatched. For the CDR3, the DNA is TGTGCCAGCAGCCTGTGGACAGGGATTGACAGTCAGCCCCAGCATTTT. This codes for CASSLWTGIDSQPQHF.

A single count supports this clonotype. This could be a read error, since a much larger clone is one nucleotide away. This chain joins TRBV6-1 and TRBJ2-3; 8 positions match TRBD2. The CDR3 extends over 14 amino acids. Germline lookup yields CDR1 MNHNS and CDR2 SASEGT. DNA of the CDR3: TGTGCCAGCAAAGGGCTAGCGGGCACAGATGCGCAGTATTTT. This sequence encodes CASKGLAGTDAQYF.